This T cell receptor beta chain was recovered during a study of shared clonotypes between healthy human individuals. Study-level results: The study's rarefaction showed incomplete sorted-subset sequencing despite large depth. It was observed that about 5% of naive CD4 clonotypes were shared across four donors.

As for this clone: Antigen specificity is unknown.

Per germline, CDR1 SGHAT and CDR2 FQDESV (reference sequence). This CDR3 region has 16 residues. V was pared by 4 bases and J by 6 bases, with 10 bases of the junction left unmatched. TCRdb's copy holds only in-frame clones and misses some; the assay was immunoSEQ multiplex PCR. The sample carries about a million clones, about 76% recorded once. The gene calls are TRBV11-1 and TRBJ2-3; 10 positions agree with TRBD1. This sequence was found in a man younger than 30 in good health. Specimen: memory CD4+ T cells sorted from blood. Subset noted: CD45RA-negative fraction. As DNA, the CDR3 is TGTGCCAGCAGCTCCCCGAGACAGGGGGCAGGGGATACGCAGTATTTT. It codes for CASSSPRQGAGDTQYF.